Below are 11 T cell receptor beta chains sequenced from a single sample in a study of blood T cells in healthy people across ages. A second PCR, run for 7 to 11 cycles, used a sample-barcoded 5' primer plus a J-beta primer mix. Each CDR3 protein is one row after TCRdb ran MiXCR on the 5' RACE reads. The sample records some 1.5 million distinct CDR3 sequences, about 28% being singletons. The sequenced sample consisted of blood. These receptors were obtained from a woman in her twenties or thirties in good health.

The V and J genes are TRBV7-2 and TRBJ2-3, with 9 positions matching TRBD2. The V segment lost 5 bases and the J segment 1 base; nucleotides outside the gene matches: 13. This CDR3 comprises 18 residues. CDR1 and CDR2 (germline): SGHTA, FQGNSA. The CDR3 DNA follows: TGTGCCAGCAGCCTCGGGGTAACTAGCGGGCGCCGCACAGATACGCAGTATTTT. Amino acids: CASSLGVTSGRRTDTQYF.

The chain combines TRBV7-9 with TRBJ1-1; 9 bases align to TRBD1. CDR3 length: 15 amino acids. The germline V gene encodes CDR1 SEHNR and CDR2 FQNEAQ (reference sequence). The junction had 10 bases not matched to a gene; V was cut back by 5 bases and J by 6 bases. CDR3 amino acids: CASSPWTGDLPEAFF. Written as DNA, the CDR3 is TGTGCCAGCAGCCCTTGGACAGGGGACCTCCCTGAAGCTTTCTTT.

The table lists this clonotype with many counts. The J gene is TRBJ2-1, the V gene TRBV9; 12 positions agree with TRBD2. Germline-derived CDR1 and CDR2 are SGDLS and YYNGEE. V shed 2 bases, J shed 8 bases, and the junction held 11 bases outside the gene matches. The CDR3 runs to 17 residues. The CDR3 region is CASSVEASGGALDEQFF. DNA for the CDR3: TGTGCCAGCAGCGTCGAGGCTAGCGGGGGGGCCCTAGATGAGCAGTTCTTC.

The chain combines TRBV7-8 with TRBJ2-5; D is uncertain. The length of the CDR3 is 16 residues. The germline CDR1 and CDR2 sequences are SGHVS and FQNEAQ. V was shortened by 1 base and J by 1 base, with 13 bases between the two germline ends. CDR3 sequence: CASSLDVARSQETQYF. CDR3 DNA sequence: TGTGCCAGCAGCTTAGACGTCGCGAGGAGCCAAGAGACCCAGTACTTC.

This clonotype was seen only a few times. This chain joins TRBV4-3 and TRBJ2-5; 13 bases line up with TRBD2. The CDR3 runs 18 residues. With V trimmed by 3 bases and J by 4 bases, 11 bases remained unmatched. Germline CDR1 is LGHNA and CDR2 is YSLEER. In DNA form, the CDR3 reads TGCGCCAGCAGCCAGGGGACTAGCGGGATTCCGAGCGGAGAGACCCAGTACTTC. Translated: CASSQGTSGIPSGETQYF.

This clonotype showed up just a few times. The chain uses TRBV4-1 and TRBJ2-5; 8 bases map to TRBD2. This CDR3 comprises 16 residues. V was clipped by 4 bases and J by 10 bases; unmatched bases: 17. The germline gives CDR1 MGHRA, CDR2 YSYEKL. The CDR3 bases are TGCGCCAGCAGCCGCGGGGGGCAGGAGCCTAGGAGGGACCAGTACTTC. It translates to CASSRGGQEPRRDQYF.

This clonotype was seen a few times. Germline and junction disagree at one end, which may indicate a read error. V is TRBV5-1 and J is TRBJ2-7, with D possibly TRBD2 on 5 matching bases. This CDR3 has 16 residues. The germline V gene has CDR1 SGHRS and CDR2 YFSETQ. The CDR3 bases are TGCGCCAACAGCTTGGAGGTGGCGGGTCCCACCTACGAGCAGTACTTC. It is translated as CANSLEVAGPTYEQYF.

CDR3 DNA sequence: TGTGCCAGCAGCGAGCCCCAAAGTGGGAAAGGGGTTACTGAAGCTTTCTTT. This codes for CASSEPQSGKGVTEAFF. This chain links TRBV9 with TRBJ1-1, with a possible D match to TRBD1 (5 bases). Looked up from germline, CDR1 is SGDLS and CDR2 is YYNGEE. V was shortened by 3 bases and J by 5 bases, with 23 bases between the two germline ends. CDR3 length equals 17 residues.

This clonotype was picked up one time. The junction and the germline gene differ at one end; a read error may be behind it. This rearrangement joins TRBV5-1 to TRBJ2-1; D unclear. Germline lookup yields CDR1 SGHRS and CDR2 YFSETQ. The CDR3 is made up of 14 amino acids. The CDR3 sequence is CASSSRAGDNKQFF. CDR3 coding DNA: TGCGCCAGCAGCTCCCGCGCAGGAGACAATAAGCAGTTCTTC. The variable domain in full, with the rest retrieved from reference TRBV5-1 and TRBJ2-1, is KAGVTQTPRYLIKTRGQQVTLSCSPISGHRSVSWYQQTPGQGLQFLFEYFSETQRNKGNFPGRFSGRQFSNSRSEMNVSTLELGDSALYLCASSSRAGDNKQFFGPGTRLTVL.

The chain couples TRBV4-2 to TRBJ2-1; TRBD2 aligns across 8 bases. Looked up from germline, CDR1 is LGHNA and CDR2 is YNFKEQ. CDR3 length equals 16 residues. With 0 bases clipped from V and 4 bases from J, the junction kept 5 bases outside the gene matches. This CDR3 reads CASSQDSGGGYNEQFF. As DNA, the CDR3 is TGTGCCAGCAGCCAAGACTCCGGGGGGGGATACAATGAGCAGTTCTTC.

J is TRBJ2-7 and V is TRBV10-3, with 7 bases lining up with TRBD2. The CDR3 runs 13 residues. CDR1 is ENHRY, CDR2 SYGVKD, per germline. With 11 bases clipped from V and 0 bases from J, the junction kept 7 bases outside the gene matches. CDR3 loop: CAGGGPSSYEQYF. The CDR3 DNA sequence: TGTGCCGGCGGGGGACCGAGCTCCTACGAGCAGTACTTC.